Below are 2 T cell receptor beta chains sequenced from a single sample in a study of identical twins' blood T cells. TCRdb redid the calling of the 5' RACE reads with MiXCR, one entry per CDR3 protein. The profile shows 350,000 to 400,000 distinct CDR3 sequences, over 25% of them singletons. Sequenced: PBMCs. The receptors derive from a woman aged 18 to 55 in good health.

This clonotype has a handful of counts. The rearrangement links TRBV3-1 to TRBJ2-2, with D perhaps matching TRBD1 (5 bases). The V gene's germline CDR1 is LGHDT and CDR2 YNNKEL (reference sequence). The CDR3 contains 15 residues. V gave up 4 bases and J gave up 5 bases, with 14 bases separating them. In DNA form, the CDR3 reads TGTGCCAGCAGCCCAAGACAGTTATTAACCGGGGAGCTGTTTTTT. Translated: CASSPRQLLTGELFF.

This clonotype was found a few times. Written as DNA, the CDR3 is TGCAGTGCGCCTAATATGGACGTAGGGGCTGAAGCTTTCTTT. Translating gives CSAPNMDVGAEAFF. The gene calls are TRBV20-1 and TRBJ1-1; a possible D gene is TRBD1 (5 bases). This CDR3 has 14 residues. CDR1 and CDR2 from the germline V gene are DFQATT and SNEGSKA (reference sequence). Trimming took off 6 bases at V and 6 bases at J, with 20 bases between the two ends.